This entry concerns a single T cell receptor (beta chain). The sample belongs to a study of blood T cell repertoires in COVID-19. Study processing details: Cell counts per sample came from amplifying reference gene primers. Produced via immunoSEQ multiplex PCR; TCRdb's table is partial and in-frame only. Clone size and V and J calls were adopted from that table, with D and trimming inferred from the DNA. The sample records around 20,000 clones, around 90% being singletons. The CDR3 contains 15 residues. Material for sequencing was peripheral blood. The source is a human donor in a cohort sampled during active COVID-19. The donor label of this sample is uncertain. The J gene is TRBJ1-3, the V gene TRBV21-1. TRBV21-1 is listed as a pseudogene. CDR3 sequence reads: CAAAQRPFSGNTIYF. CDR3 nucleotide sequence: TGTGCCGCGGCCCAGAGACCTTTCTCTGGAAACACCATATATTTT.